The present entry profiles one TCR beta chain with its context. Its antigen is not yet known. Base quality data are lacking; no much larger clone is found one base away. In total, approximately 610 healthy bone marrow donors made up the cohort. Cohort members were all nominally healthy when sampled, although unrecorded immune exposures were likely present. The donor tested CMV seronegative and was one of the 352 seronegative cohort members. Each donor provided a peripheral blood sample, and peripheral blood mononuclear cells were used for TCR beta sequencing. The Qiagen DNeasy Blood Extraction Kit was used to extract genomic DNA from the blood cell samples. The library was made by the immunoSEQ multiplex PCR assay. For the multiplex PCR, a mixture combining 60 forward primers for TCR Vbeta segments and 13 reverse primers for TCR Jbeta segments was used. A multiplex PCR assay on genomic DNA amplified the CDR3 region of rearranged TCR beta genes. The amplified TCR beta libraries were sequenced on the Illumina HiSeq System as 87-base-pair reads. The authors' pipeline ran thus. In a later analysis, tens of millions of unique TCR beta chains were counted across the 690 or so repertoires, and about 10 million of these chains were shared by at least two donors. Raw reads were error-corrected and collapsed into unique sequences by a nearest-neighbor algorithm in which closely related sequences were merged to remove PCR and sequencing errors. CDR3 sequences were aligned to IMGT reference sequences to assign V, D and J gene segments. Each retained sequence needed at least a six-nucleotide match to both a V gene segment and a J gene segment. Rearrangements were classified as productive when the CDR3 lacked stop codons and remained in frame with V and J, and all other rearrangements were classified as non-productive. Following IMGT convention, CDR3 was defined as the stretch from the second conserved V-encoded cysteine to the conserved J-encoded phenylalanine. The earlier analysis of some 580 of the donors excluded any sequence lacking an unambiguous match to a single V gene segment. In an earlier analysis of 587 of the donors, V segments were called functional above 56.7% productive rearrangements and were called segregating when the between-donor standard deviation exceeded 5%. A statistical classification framework was built to diagnose cytomegalovirus status from the catalog of TCR beta chain sequences. V and J gene assignment, in a later analysis, came from comparing TCR nucleotide sequences with IMGT/GENE-DB human TR gene sequences. Using the TCRdist pipeline, a later analysis assigned CDR3 sequences along with most-parsimonious VDJ recombination scenarios. In a later analysis, every TCR beta chain was defined by the combination of its CDR3 amino acid sequence and its V-gene family, and reads without a unique V-gene family were dropped. In a later analysis, 450 to 600 highly shared, low-generation-probability nucleotide sequences were removed to address suspected cross-contamination and a sequencing artifact. A later analysis calculated a clonal expansion index for each public chain from normalized within-repertoire ranks of inferred template counts. Generation probabilities in a later analysis came from a VDJ recombination model fitted to out-of-frame rearrangements, and those results were checked against IGoR. In a later analysis, TCR-TCR, TCR-HLA and TCR-CMV co-occurrence was scored with hypergeometric tests, and a repertoire-size bias correction was applied to TCR pairs. In a later analysis, false discovery rates were estimated by permuting HLA or CMV assignments 20 times. A later analysis grouped co-occurring TCRs with DBSCAN, adding TCRdist sequence similarity when clustering within HLA-allele-positive subsets. Co-occurrence clustering excluded repertoires with fewer than 30,000 or more than 120,000 public chains, plus five with anomalous nucleotide sharing. TCRdb limited this immuneACCESS table to in-frame rearrangements with V and J called. A share of clones is missing; checked studies link under half to unresolved V genes, and the rest is unexplained. That table is the source of V, J and clone size, and D and trimming were worked out from the DNA. For this sample the table gives about 94,000 clones, of which around 73% were detected only once. Of the sample, about 0.79% falls within the top ten clones.

Taken from cysteine to phenylalanine, the CDR3 has 15 residues. Of all the DNA, just the CDR3 is kept, 45 bases in frame from base 1. Germline trimming amounts to 6 bases on V and 1 base on J, with 3 as the count of junction bases outside the gene matches. The germline V gene encodes CDR1 MNHEY and CDR2 SMNVEV (reference sequence). The data were taken from a study of cytomegalovirus exposure and HLA in healthy donors (TCRdb year 2017). A note on the overall study: In an earlier analysis of roughly 500 of the donors, less than 350 Gb of sequence data and approximately 120 million unique TCR beta sequences from 150 million to 200 million T cells were reported. A later analysis re-examined previously published TCR beta repertoires from about 700 donors and added high-resolution HLA genotyping to investigate patterns of TCR occurrence. The number of donors typed differed by locus, with roughly 629-640 for A, B, C, DRB1 and DQB1, around 500 for DQA1, over 600 for DPA1, and some 450 for DPB1. Alongside the repertoire data, information on donor age, sex, ethnicity and CMV serostatus was compiled. Rather than drawing on any new phenotypic data, the later analysis identified candidate immune exposures from TCR beta sequences and the way those sequences occurred across donors. A later genetic analysis used genome-wide SNP genotypes for about 65% of the 666 donors, treating that subset as a discovery cohort. Both class I and class II loci were covered by HLA typing, at four-digit resolution. An earlier analysis of several hundred of the donors used high-throughput TCR beta sequencing to judge whether each TCR beta V gene segment behaved as functional or pseudogenic. Across 398 genotyped donors of the cohort, an average of approximately 200,000 unique TCR beta nucleotide sequences per donor were sequenced, and roughly a sixth of those sequences were non-productive. A separate validation cohort of 100 to 150 different subjects was used in addition to the roughly 720-subject first cohort. Roughly 5 DR-DQ haplotypes were handled as single units for association and clustering because linkage in the cohort was strong. The study used immunosequencing to profile the T cell repertoires of approximately 650 subjects and linked those repertoires to cytomegalovirus serostatus. An early release that covered 500 to 800 HLA-typed donors contained about 290 gigabases of sequencing data and around 80 million unique TCR sequences. The genetic ancestry cluster associated with self-reported Caucasian donors included 80% to 90% of the roughly 390 genotyped donors. All discovery cohort repertoires had been generated using a single sequencing platform. To predict cytomegalovirus infection status, the study brought together high-throughput TCR immunosequencing, statistical association of individual TCRs with disease status, and machine learning. The study was designed to test whether signatures of past pathogen exposure could be identified by cataloging public T cell receptors.

What the work shows at the level of the full study, not this receptor alone: A later analysis found that most CMV-associated TCR beta chains appeared HLA-restricted, with HLA associations seemingly driven largely by CMV exposure. A later genetic analysis associated a missense DCLRE1C variant with V-gene and J-gene trimming of TCR beta chains, and an independent cohort replicated the association. The study gave a list of around 170 TCR beta chains associated with cytomegalovirus. Some IMGT-functional V segments, including TRBV6-2 and TRBV6-3, could not be distinguished by the 87-base-pair reads and were therefore excluded. In vitro tests confirmed that a few of the cytomegalovirus-associated TCR beta chains recognize cytomegalovirus antigens. Sequencing depth was assumed to be roughly uniform across donors in the presence/absence analyses, though that assumption may not hold. Most TCR sequences were seen in very few donors, while some public TCRs were found in many individuals. In a later analysis, several top co-occurrence clusters were reported to appear linked to parvovirus B19, influenza, CMV and Epstein-Barr virus. A later genetic analysis reported fewer N-insertions in productive TCRs among donors in an Asian-associated ancestry cluster than the roughly 690-donor mean. In a later analysis, TCR association rates were found to vary across HLA loci, with the most associated TCRs seen for DRB1 alleles and the fewest for HLA-C alleles. HLA typing was unavailable for some donors at each locus, so association tests used only the typed subset. A further reported finding was that TCR beta sequences accurately predicted the HLA-A and HLA-B alleles for most subjects in the first cohort. This cohort had only TCR beta chains sequenced, and the lack of alpha or paired-chain data limited which features could be detected. The classifier was reported to diagnose cytomegalovirus status with high specificity and sensitivity in both the original and validation cohorts. In a later analysis, HLA-associated TCR beta chains were found to be more clonally expanded and to have lower generation probabilities than equally common non-associated chains. Linkage disequilibrium might explain the correlated functional status among segregating V segments, but an unknown experimental factor could not be ruled out. Specific HLA alleles were associated with roughly 17,000 TCR beta sequences at a false discovery rate of 0.05 in a later analysis. Immune exposure information for the cohort was limited to CMV serostatus. A cluster of highly shared sequence variants was judged likely to represent a technical artifact of the sequencing pipeline. The authors suggested that the approach could potentially be extended to other disease states and immunological phenotypes. In an earlier analysis of about 600 of the donors, most TCR beta V segments appeared in productive rearrangements about 90% or about 30% of the time, broadly matching IMGT annotations. Assigning TCR associations to individual alleles was difficult when HLA alleles, especially DR and DQ, strongly co-occurred. The earlier analysis of 587 of the donors excluded roughly 17 rarely observed V segments, including chromosome 9 orphons, because counts were too low.

This sequence originates from a woman aged 55 to 70 in good health and CMV-seronegative. The rearrangement combines TRBV27 with TRBJ2-3, with 11 middle bases fitting TRBD2. Sequencing used PBMCs. This receptor carries the CDR3 CASSLAGGRTDTQYF. The DNA sequence is as follows: TGTGCCAGCAGCTTAGCGGGGGGGCGCACAGATACGCAGTATTTT.